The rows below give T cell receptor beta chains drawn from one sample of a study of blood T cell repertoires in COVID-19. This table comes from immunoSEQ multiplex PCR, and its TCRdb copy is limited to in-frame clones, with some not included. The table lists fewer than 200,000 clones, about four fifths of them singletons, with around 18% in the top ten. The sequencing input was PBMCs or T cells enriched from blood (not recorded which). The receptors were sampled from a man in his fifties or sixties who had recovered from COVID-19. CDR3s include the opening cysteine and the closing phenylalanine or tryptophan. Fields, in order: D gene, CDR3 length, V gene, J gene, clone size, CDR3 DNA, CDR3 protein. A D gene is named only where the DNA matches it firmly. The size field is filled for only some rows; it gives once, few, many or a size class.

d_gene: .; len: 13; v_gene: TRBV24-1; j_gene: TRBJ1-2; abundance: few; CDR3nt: TGTGCCACCAGTTCCGGGGGTATCTATGGCTACACCTTC; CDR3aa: CATSSGGIYGYTF
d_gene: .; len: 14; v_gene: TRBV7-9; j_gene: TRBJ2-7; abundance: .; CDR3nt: TGTGCCAGCAGCCCGGACAATTCGAGAGTCGAGCAGTACTTC; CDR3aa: CASSPDNSRVEQYF
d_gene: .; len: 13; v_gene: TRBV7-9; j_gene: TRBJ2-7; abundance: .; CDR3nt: TGTGCCAGCAGCTTGGGGGCCTCCTACGAGCAGTACTTC; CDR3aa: CASSLGASYEQYF
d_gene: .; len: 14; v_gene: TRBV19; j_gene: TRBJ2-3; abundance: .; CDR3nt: TGTGCCAGTAGTATCGGACAAAACACAGATACGCAGTATTTT; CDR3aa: CASSIGQNTDTQYF
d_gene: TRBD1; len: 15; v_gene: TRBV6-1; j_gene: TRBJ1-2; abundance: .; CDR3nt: TGTGCCAGCAGTGAAATGGCTAGGGGGCACAGTGGCTACACCTTC; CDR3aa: CASSEMARGHSGYTF
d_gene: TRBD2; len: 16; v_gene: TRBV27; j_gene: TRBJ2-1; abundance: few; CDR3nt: TGTGCCAGCAGTTCTCCGGGACTAGTGTACGTCGGGGAGCAGTTCTTC; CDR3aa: CASSSPGLVYVGEQFF
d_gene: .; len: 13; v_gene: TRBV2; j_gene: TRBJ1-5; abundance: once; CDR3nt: TGTGCCAGCAGGGACAGACTCAATCAGCCCCAGCATTTT; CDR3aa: CASRDRLNQPQHF
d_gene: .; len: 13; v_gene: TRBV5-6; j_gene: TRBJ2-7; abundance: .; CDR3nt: TGTGCCAGCAGCTTCAGCGGCTCCTACGAGCAGTACTTC; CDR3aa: CASSFSGSYEQYF
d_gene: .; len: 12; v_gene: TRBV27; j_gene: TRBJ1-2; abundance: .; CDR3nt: TGTGCCAGCAGTTCACAGGGCCGTGGCTACACCTTC; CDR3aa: CASSSQGRGYTF
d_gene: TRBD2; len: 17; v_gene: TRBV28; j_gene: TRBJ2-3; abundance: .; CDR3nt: TGTGCCAGCAGTTCTAGCGGGGGGGCCGGGGACACAGATACGCAGTATTTT; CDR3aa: CASSSSGGAGDTDTQYF
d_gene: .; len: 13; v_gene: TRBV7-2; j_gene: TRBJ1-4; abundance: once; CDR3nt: TGTGCCAGCAGCTTAGTTCCGGAGTCAAAACTGTTTTTT; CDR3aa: CASSLVPESKLFF
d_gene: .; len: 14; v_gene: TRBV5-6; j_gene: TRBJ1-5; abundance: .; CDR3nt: TGTGCCAGCAGCTTGTTACAGTCGAATCAGCCCCAGCATTTT; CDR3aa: CASSLLQSNQPQHF
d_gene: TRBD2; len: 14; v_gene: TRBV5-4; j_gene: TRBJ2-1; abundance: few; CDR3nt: TGTGCCAGCAGCTTGGCCGTCGGGGGGACTGAGCAGTTCTTC; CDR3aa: CASSLAVGGTEQFF
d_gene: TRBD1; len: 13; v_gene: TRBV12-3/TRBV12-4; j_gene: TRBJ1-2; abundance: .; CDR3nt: TGTGCCAGCAGTCCCTGGGACAGGGATGGCTACACCTTC; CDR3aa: CASSPWDRDGYTF
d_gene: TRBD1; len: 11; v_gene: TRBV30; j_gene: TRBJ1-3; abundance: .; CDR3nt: TGTGCCTGGAGCCCCGACAGGGCCATATATTTT; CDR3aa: CAWSPDRAIYF